The text below deals with one T cell receptor (beta chain). Study processing details: Reference gene primer amplification gave estimated nucleated cell counts. This table comes from immunoSEQ multiplex PCR, and its TCRdb copy is limited to in-frame clones, with some not included. The V and J calls and clone size come from that table; D and trimming were worked out from the DNA. The table includes some 100,000 clones, around 85% detected once. This specimen belongs to a study of blood T cell repertoires in COVID-19. Whole-study context: Sites in the United States, Italy and Spain provided acute and convalescent COVID-19 samples.

V shed 4 bases and J 1 base; nucleotides not matched to a gene: 9. This CDR3 is built from 17 residues. Per germline, CDR1 WNHNN and CDR2 SYGVQD (reference sequence). Material for sequencing was PBMCs or T cells enriched from blood (not recorded which). The clonotype originates from a woman between 50 and 59 years old who had recovered from COVID-19. The genes are TRBV10-1 and TRBJ1-5; TRBD1 matches 8 bases. CDR3 in amino acids: CASSGHRGMVSNQPQHF. In DNA, the CDR3 is TGCGCCAGCAGTGGGCACAGGGGGATGGTGAGCAATCAGCCCCAGCATTTT.